These 24 T cell receptor beta chains originate from one sample sequenced in a study of shared clonotypes between healthy human individuals. Some clones are missing from TCRdb's copy, which holds only in-frame ones; the method was immunoSEQ multiplex PCR. The sample yields around 1,100,000 clones, around 77% seen once. The sequencing sample was made of memory CD4+ T cells from PBMCs. Subset: CD45RA-negative fraction. The receptors here all came from a man in his late teens or twenties in good health. Some clones in this sample may be carry-over from other donors' samples.

The chain links TRBV7-9 to TRBJ2-7; no clear D. Germline V CDR1 and CDR2: SEHNR, FQNEAQ (reference sequence). Trimming took 5 bases from V and 6 from J, leaving 14 bases between them. The CDR3 has 13 amino acids. The CDR3 sequence: CASSPSYPTEQYF. DNA of the CDR3: TGTGCCAGCAGCCCTAGTTACCCTACCGAGCAGTACTTC.

About this clone: Other DNA sequences within the sample encode an identical CDR3. V usage is TRBV18 and J usage is TRBJ1-2, with D hard to call. From germline, CDR1 is KGHSH and CDR2 LQKENI. With 3 bases removed from V and 4 bases from J, the gap between germline ends came to 9 bases. The CDR3 length is 13 residues. The CDR3 sequence: CASSPDGAYGYTF. The DNA of the CDR3 is TGTGCCAGCTCACCCGACGGCGCCTATGGCTACACCTTC.

The V and J genes are TRBV28 and TRBJ2-1, with D perhaps matching TRBD2 (6 bases). The V gene's germline CDR1 is MDHEN and CDR2 SYDVKM. The CDR3 totals 15 residues. The V and J ends lost 6 bases and 0 bases respectively, with 12 bases between them. This CDR3 reads CASSQAGGSYNEQFF. CDR3 bases: TGTGCCAGCAGCCAAGCCGGGGGCTCCTACAATGAGCAGTTCTTC. Complete variable domain (other parts from reference TRBV28 and TRBJ2-1): DVKVTQSSRYLVKRTGEKVFLECVQDMDHENMFWYRQDPGLGLRLIYFSYDVKMKEKGDIPEGYSVSREKKERFSLILESASTNQTSMYLCASSQAGGSYNEQFFGPGTRLTVL.

The chain carries TRBV28 and TRBJ2-7, with D unclear. Trimming took 2 bases from V and 6 from J, leaving 11 bases between them. The V gene's germline CDR1 is MDHEN and CDR2 SYDVKM. The CDR3 sequence is 13 residues long. The CDR3 loop reads CASSLPGSGEQYF. The CDR3 DNA is TGTGCCAGCAGTTTACCAGGATCGGGCGAGCAGTACTTC. Full variable domain (outside the CDR3, taken from reference TRBV28 and TRBJ2-7): DVKVTQSSRYLVKRTGEKVFLECVQDMDHENMFWYRQDPGLGLRLIYFSYDVKMKEKGDIPEGYSVSREKKERFSLILESASTNQTSMYLCASSLPGSGEQYFGPGTRLTVT.

The V call is TRBV9, the J call TRBJ2-5, with 7 bases aligning to TRBD1. The DNA end is a closer match to TRBJ2-7, so the J assignment may be wrong. The CDR3 is made up of 14 amino acids. From germline, CDR1 is SGDLS and CDR2 YYNGEE. The CDR3 protein is CASSVGGQSYEQYF. The CDR3 coding sequence is TGTGCCAGCAGCGTAGGGGGACAGTCCTACGAGCAGTACTTC.

V and J are TRBV6-6 and TRBJ2-7; D not certain. There are 16 residues in the CDR3. V lost 3 bases to trimming and J lost 0 bases, with 15 bases between them. Germline loops: CDR1 MNHNY, CDR2 SVGAGI (reference sequence). CDR3 region: CASSYSRLSSSYEQYF. The CDR3 DNA reads TGTGCCAGCAGTTATTCAAGACTTTCGAGCTCCTACGAGCAGTACTTC.

V usage is TRBV5-6 and J usage is TRBJ2-2; D is ambiguous. V was cut by 2 bases and J by 0 bases, with 11 bases left in between. The length of the CDR3 is 16 residues. Germline-derived CDR1 and CDR2 are SGHDT and YYEEEE. The CDR3 sequence: CASSLGPDANTGELFF. DNA for the CDR3: TGTGCCAGCAGCTTAGGTCCCGACGCGAACACCGGGGAGCTGTTTTTT.

The chain couples TRBV28 to TRBJ1-5, with D possibly matching TRBD1 (5 bases). The CDR3 contains 13 residues. Trimming shortened V by 6 bases and J by 10 bases, and 16 bases separated the two germline ends. Per the germline V gene, CDR1 is MDHEN and CDR2 is SYDVKM. CDR3 nucleotide sequence: TGTGCCAGCAGCGGTGCGGGGGAGGAACCCCAGCATTTT. Translated: CASSGAGEEPQHF.

This clone was picked up many times. The chain has TRBV4-1 and TRBJ2-3, with TRBD1 as a possible D gene (6 bases). V gave up 0 bases and J gave up 6 bases, with 19 bases separating them. Germline CDR1 MGHRA, CDR2 YSYEKL. This CDR3 comprises 17 residues. CDR3 sequence reads: CASSQDTSGARGDTQYF. As DNA, the CDR3 is TGCGCCAGCAGCCAAGACACCTCAGGGGCCCGCGGGGATACGCAGTATTTT.

V gene TRBV5-1 combines with J gene TRBJ2-3, with unresolved D. V was clipped by 4 bases and J by 0 bases, with 9 bases between them. The germline CDR1 and CDR2 sequences are SGHRS and YFSETQ. The CDR3 length is 14 residues. The CDR3 DNA follows: TGCGCCAGCAGCCCTGACGGGAGCACAGATACGCAGTATTTT. Its protein is CASSPDGSTDTQYF.

V usage is TRBV19 and J usage is TRBJ2-6; TRBD2 agrees at 9 bases. After removal of 6 bases from V and 3 bases from J, the junction contained 12 bases not matched to a gene. Germline V gene data show CDR1 as LNHDA and CDR2 as SQIVND (reference sequence). The CDR3 is made up of 18 amino acids. The CDR3 is CASSSPSGIPLGANVLTF. The CDR3, as DNA: TGTGCCAGTAGCTCACCTAGCGGGATACCCCTTGGGGCCAACGTCCTGACTTTC.

V gene TRBV30 combines with J gene TRBJ1-1; D gene ambiguous. V gave up 1 base and J gave up 1 base, with 10 bases separating them. CDR1 GTSNPN and CDR2 SVGIG come from the germline V gene (reference sequence). This CDR3 spans 14 amino acids. The DNA for the CDR3 is TGTGCCTGGAGTGCTGCCCCTGCGAACACTGAAGCTTTCTTT. As protein: CAWSAAPANTEAFF. Variable domain in full (rest from reference TRBV30 and TRBJ1-1): SQTIHQWPATLVQPVGSPLSLECTVEGTSNPNLYWYRQAAGRGLQLLFYSVGIGQISSEVPQNLSASRPQDRQFILSSKKLLLSDSGFYLCAWSAAPANTEAFFGQGTRLTVV.

The chain employs TRBV7-2 and TRBJ2-5; D not certain. Germline-derived CDR1 and CDR2 are SGHTA and FQGNSA. The CDR3 is made up of 13 amino acids. Trimming removed 10 bases from V and 4 bases from J, with 16 bases in between. CDR3 DNA sequence: TGTGCCACCGGACCCTACCCCCGAGAGACCCAGTACTTC. Its protein is CATGPYPRETQYF.

This clone was detected only once. This sequence joins TRBV9 and TRBJ2-7, with a weak D call TRBD2 (6 bases). Germline CDR1 and CDR2: SGDLS and YYNGEE. The CDR3 consists of 15 residues. V lost 4 bases to trimming and J lost 5 bases, with 19 bases between them. The CDR3 DNA reads TGTGCCAGCAGCCCTCCGGCGGGGAAAAAGGACGAGCAGTACTTC. Its translation: CASSPPAGKKDEQYF.

In its sample, this clone was seen a few times. The chain carries TRBV5-1 and TRBJ1-2, with 11 bases fitting TRBD1. This CDR3 comprises 15 residues. CDR1 and CDR2 (germline): SGHRS, YFSETQ. Germline trimming cut 0 bases from V and 8 bases from J; bases unmatched to any gene: 6. The CDR3 sequence is CASSLADRGRGGYTF. The CDR3 nucleotides read TGCGCCAGCAGCTTGGCGGACAGGGGGCGAGGAGGCTACACCTTC.

This chain uses TRBV5-4 with TRBJ2-1; TRBD2 aligns across 7 bases. Per the germline V gene, CDR1 is SGHNT and CDR2 is YYREEE (reference sequence). The CDR3 runs 10 residues. Trimming removed 7 bases from V and 8 bases from J; junction bases left unmatched: 0. The CDR3 is CASGGDEQFF. The DNA of the CDR3 is TGTGCCAGCGGGGGGGATGAGCAGTTCTTC.

V is TRBV4-2 and J is TRBJ2-7, with D perhaps being TRBD1 or TRBD2 (5 bases each). The germline V gene encodes CDR1 LGHNA and CDR2 YNFKEQ. There are 15 residues in the CDR3. Trimming took 4 bases from V and 6 from J, leaving 19 bases between them. The CDR3 here is CASSLLYRSGREQYF. The CDR3 coding sequence is TGTGCCAGCAGCCTACTGTACAGGTCGGGGCGCGAGCAGTACTTC.

V and J are TRBV7-7 and TRBJ2-2; 7 nucleotides agree with TRBD1. The CDR3 sequence is 15 residues long. The ends lost 5 bases at V and 0 bases at J; junction bases unmatched: 3. Germline CDR1 reads SSHAT; CDR2 reads FNYEAQ (reference sequence). CDR3 coding DNA: TGTGCCAGCAGCCCGGGACAGTCGAACACCGGGGAGCTGTTTTTT. This codes for CASSPGQSNTGELFF.

The J gene is TRBJ2-5, the V gene TRBV11-3, with TRBD1 identical over 7 bases. The closer fit of TRBJ2-7 to the DNA end suggests the J call may be wrong. Germline V lookup: CDR1 SGHNT, CDR2 YENEEA. The CDR3 totals 14 residues. The CDR3 DNA is TGTGCCAGCAGTCCAGGGGGAAGCTCCTACGAGCAGTACTTC. This gives the protein CASSPGGSSYEQYF.

The V call is TRBV7-9, the J call TRBJ1-2; 8 nucleotides align to TRBD1. After removal of 5 bases from V and 6 bases from J, the junction contained 11 bases not matched to a gene. Germline V gene data show CDR1 as SEHNR and CDR2 as FQNEAQ (reference sequence). The CDR3 length is 15 residues. The CDR3 DNA reads TGTGCCAGCAGCCCCTTGACAGGGGAGGAGGATGGCTACACCTTC. Protein sequence: CASSPLTGEEDGYTF.

The chain recombines TRBV4-3 with TRBJ2-7; 9 nucleotides line up with TRBD2. Per the germline V gene, CDR1 is LGHNA and CDR2 is YSLEER. The CDR3 has 14 residues. V was clipped by 1 base and J by 4 bases; unmatched bases: 2. CDR3 region: CASSQVLAGYEQYF. The CDR3 DNA is TGCGCCAGCAGCCAAGTCCTAGCGGGGTACGAGCAGTACTTC.

The CDR3 loop reads CASSRQGMDTQYF. The CDR3 coding sequence is TGCGCCAGCAGCCGCCAGGGGATGGATACGCAGTATTTT. The V call is TRBV4-1, the J call TRBJ2-3, with a tentative D call TRBD1 (6 bases). This CDR3 has 13 residues. V was pared by 4 bases and J by 6 bases, with 11 bases between. The V gene's germline CDR1 is MGHRA and CDR2 YSYEKL.

The rearrangement joins TRBV2 to TRBJ2-1; D is unclear. Germline assignment: CDR1 SNHLY and CDR2 FYNNEI. V gave up 1 base and J gave up 0 bases, with 13 bases separating them. The CDR3 length is 17 residues. CDR3 sequence: CASSEDLGASSYNEQFF. In DNA form, the CDR3 reads TGTGCCAGCAGTGAAGACCTAGGCGCCAGCTCCTACAATGAGCAGTTCTTC.

The V call is TRBV10-3, the J call TRBJ2-5, with 8 positions matching TRBD1. V shed 5 bases and J 1 base; nucleotides not matched to a gene: 3. Germline CDR1 reads ENHRY; CDR2 reads SYGVKD. The CDR3 contains 14 residues. CDR3 nucleotides: TGTGCCATCAGTAAACAGGGGGGCCAAGAGACCCAGTACTTC. Its protein product is CAISKQGGQETQYF.